The T cell receptor beta chain under discussion was sequenced for a study of blood T cell repertoires in COVID-19. Study details: COVID-19 samples, acute and convalescent, were from the United States, Italy and Spain. T cells, B-cell-depleted T cells, or PBMCs provided the cDNA or gDNA that served as material.

Methods used by the authors: Amplification from reference gene primers served as the basis for estimated nucleated cell counts. Some clones are missing from TCRdb's copy, which holds only in-frame ones; the method was immunoSEQ multiplex PCR. That table supplies the V and J calls and clone size; D and trimming were determined from the DNA. The data show tens of thousands of clones, less than 90% seen once. The V end was cut by 8 bases, the J end by 5 bases, with 18 bases between. The CDR3 is made up of 14 amino acids. CDR1 and CDR2 from the germline V gene are SEHNR and FQNEAQ (reference sequence). The chain combines TRBV7-9 with TRBJ2-5; D remains ambiguous. Sequenced input: peripheral blood. The TCR originated in a man in his 60s with acute or convalescent COVID-19. This CDR3 reads CASVELPQLETQYF. CDR3 bases: TGTGCCAGCGTAGAACTACCACAATTGGAGACCCAGTACTTC.